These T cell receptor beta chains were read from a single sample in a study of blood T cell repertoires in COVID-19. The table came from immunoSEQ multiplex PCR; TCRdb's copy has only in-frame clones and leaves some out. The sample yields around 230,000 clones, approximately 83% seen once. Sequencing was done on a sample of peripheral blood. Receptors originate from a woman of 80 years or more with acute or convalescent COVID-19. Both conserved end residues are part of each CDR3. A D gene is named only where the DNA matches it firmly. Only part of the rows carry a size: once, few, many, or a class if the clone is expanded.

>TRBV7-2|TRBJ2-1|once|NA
TGTGCCAGCAGCCCCCCTCCGGTTCATGAGCAGTTCTTC
CASSPPPVHEQFF
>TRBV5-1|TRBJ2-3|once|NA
TGCGCCAGCAGCTTGGGGAGACCCACAGATACGCAGTATTTT
CASSLGRPTDTQYF
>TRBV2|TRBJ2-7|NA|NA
TGTGCCAGCAGTGAAAACGGTCGGTCCTACGAGCAGTACTTC
CASSENGRSYEQYF
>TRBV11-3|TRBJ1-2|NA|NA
TGTGCCAGCAGCTTGAACGGGGGGTTTCGTGGCTACACCTTC
CASSLNGGFRGYTF
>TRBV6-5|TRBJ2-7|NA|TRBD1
TGTGCCAGCAGTTCGGACAGGGACCCCTACGAGCAGTACTTC
CASSSDRDPYEQYF
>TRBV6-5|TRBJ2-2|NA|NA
TGTGCCAGCAGTTACGAGGGCACCCTTTTCACCGGGGAGCTGTTTTTT
CASSYEGTLFTGELFF
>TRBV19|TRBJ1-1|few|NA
TGTGCCAGTAGTATGGGGGGGGTCACTGAAGCTTTCTTT
CASSMGGVTEAFF
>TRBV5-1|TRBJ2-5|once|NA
TGCGCCAGCAGCTTGTCAGGGCAGGGGGAGACCCAGTACTTC
CASSLSGQGETQYF
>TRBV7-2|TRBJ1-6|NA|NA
TGTGCCAGCAGCTCGCGGGACCCGAATTCACCCCTCCACTTT
CASSSRDPNSPLHF
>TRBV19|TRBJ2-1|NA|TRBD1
TGTGCCAGTAGTACCCGACAGGGGGGAAACAATGAGCAGTTCTTC
CASSTRQGGNNEQFF
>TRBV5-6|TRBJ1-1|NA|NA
TGTGCCAGCAGCTTGACCAGAGACAGGAACACTGAAGCTTTCTTT
CASSLTRDRNTEAFF
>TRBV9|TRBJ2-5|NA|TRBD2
TGTGCCAGCAGCCCTAGGGGGGGACTAGCCAGGGAGACCCAGTACTTC
CASSPRGGLARETQYF
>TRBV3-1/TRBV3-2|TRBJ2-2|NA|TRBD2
TGTGCCAGCAGCCAGGCTAGCGGATTCACCGGGGAGCTGTTTTTT
CASSQASGFTGELFF
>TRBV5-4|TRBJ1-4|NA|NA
TGTGCCAGCAGCTTGGGGGGGCGTAATGAAAAACTGTTTTTT
CASSLGGRNEKLFF
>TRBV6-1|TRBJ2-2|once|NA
TGTGCCAGCAGTGCCCCCCGGGGTACCAACACCGGGGAGCTGTTTTTT
CASSAPRGTNTGELFF
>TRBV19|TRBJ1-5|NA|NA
TGTGCCACCCTGGGACAAGCCCTTAGCAATCAGCCCCAGCATTTT
CATLGQALSNQPQHF
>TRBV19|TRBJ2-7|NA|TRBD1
TGTGCCAGTAGTAGGGGACAGGGGGCTTACGAGCAGTACTTC
CASSRGQGAYEQYF
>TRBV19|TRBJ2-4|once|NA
TGTGCCAGCTCTCCGGGACACGGGAACATTCAGTACTTC
CASSPGHGNIQYF
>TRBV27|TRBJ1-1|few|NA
TGTGCCAGCAGTTCCGACAGAAACTATGACACTGAAGCTTTCTTT
CASSSDRNYDTEAFF
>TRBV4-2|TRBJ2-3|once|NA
TGTGCCAGCAGCCGCCAGGGGAATACGCAGTATTTT
CASSRQGNTQYF
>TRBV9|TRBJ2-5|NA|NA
TGTGCCAGCAGCGTAGACACAGGAGTAGGGGAGACCCAGTACTTC
CASSVDTGVGETQYF
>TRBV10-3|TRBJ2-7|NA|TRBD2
TGTGCTACGACCCCGGGGGGGGCTCTTCCCTACGAGCAGTACTTC
CATTPGGALPYEQYF
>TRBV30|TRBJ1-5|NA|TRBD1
TGTGCCTGGGGGACAGGGATGGAGGGGCAGCCCCAGCATTTT
CAWGTGMEGQPQHF
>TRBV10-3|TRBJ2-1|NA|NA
TGTGCCATCAGCGTATCGAGCTCCTACAATGAGCAGTTCTTC
CAISVSSSYNEQFF
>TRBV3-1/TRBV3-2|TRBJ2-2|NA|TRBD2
TGTGCCAGCAGCCAAAGGAGCGGGGGACCAAACACCGGGGAGCTGTTTTTT
CASSQRSGGPNTGELFF
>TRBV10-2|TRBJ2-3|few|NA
TGCGCCAGCAGTGAGGGGTCAACGGGGAATACGCAGTATTTT
CASSEGSTGNTQYF
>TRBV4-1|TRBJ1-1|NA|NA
TGCGCCAGCAGCCCCCGACAGTGGGGGGGTGAAGCTTTCTTT
CASSPRQWGGEAFF
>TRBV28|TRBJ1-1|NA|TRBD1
TGTGCCAGCAGTTTTGAAACAGGGGGCCCCACTGAAGCTTTCTTT
CASSFETGGPTEAFF